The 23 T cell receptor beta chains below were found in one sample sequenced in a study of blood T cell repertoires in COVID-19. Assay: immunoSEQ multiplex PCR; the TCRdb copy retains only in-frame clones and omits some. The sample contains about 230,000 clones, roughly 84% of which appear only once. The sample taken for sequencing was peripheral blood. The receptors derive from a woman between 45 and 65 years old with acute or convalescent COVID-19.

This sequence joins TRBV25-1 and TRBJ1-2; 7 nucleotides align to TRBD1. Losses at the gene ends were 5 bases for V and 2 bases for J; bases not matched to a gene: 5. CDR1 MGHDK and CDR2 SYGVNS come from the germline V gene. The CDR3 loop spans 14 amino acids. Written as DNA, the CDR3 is TGTGCCAGCAGTAGGGGACAGCTAAACTATGGCTACACCTTC. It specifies CASSRGQLNYGYTF.

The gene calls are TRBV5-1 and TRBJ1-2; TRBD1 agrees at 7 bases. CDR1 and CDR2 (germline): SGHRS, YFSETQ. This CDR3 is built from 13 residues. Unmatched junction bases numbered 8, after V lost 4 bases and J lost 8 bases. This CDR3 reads CASSPWAGGGYTF. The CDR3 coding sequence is TGCGCCAGCAGCCCTTGGGCAGGGGGAGGCTACACCTTC.

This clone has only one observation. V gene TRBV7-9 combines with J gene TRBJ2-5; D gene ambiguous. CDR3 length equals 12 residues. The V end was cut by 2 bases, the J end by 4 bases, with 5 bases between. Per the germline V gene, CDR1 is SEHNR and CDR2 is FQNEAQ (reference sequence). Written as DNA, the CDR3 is TGTGCCAGCAGCTTACAGCGAGAGACCCAGTACTTC. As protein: CASSLQRETQYF.

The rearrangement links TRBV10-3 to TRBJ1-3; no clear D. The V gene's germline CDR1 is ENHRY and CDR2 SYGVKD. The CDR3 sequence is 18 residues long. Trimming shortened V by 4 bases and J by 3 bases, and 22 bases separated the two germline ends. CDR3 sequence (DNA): TGTGCCATCAGTGGGGAGTCTTCCAAAAGGGCCTTTGGAAACACCATATATTTT. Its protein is CAISGESSKRAFGNTIYF.

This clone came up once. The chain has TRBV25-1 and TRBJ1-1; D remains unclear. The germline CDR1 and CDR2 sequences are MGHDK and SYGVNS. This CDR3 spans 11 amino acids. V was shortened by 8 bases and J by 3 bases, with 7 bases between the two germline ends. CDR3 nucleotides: TGTGCCAGCGCGGAAGACACTGAAGCTTTCTTT. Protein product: CASAEDTEAFF.

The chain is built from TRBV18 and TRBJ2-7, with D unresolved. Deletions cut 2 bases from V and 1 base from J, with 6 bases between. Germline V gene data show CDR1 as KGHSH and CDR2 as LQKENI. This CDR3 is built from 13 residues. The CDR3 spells CASSPSISYEQYF. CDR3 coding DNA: TGTGCCAGCTCACCATCAATTTCCTACGAGCAGTACTTC.

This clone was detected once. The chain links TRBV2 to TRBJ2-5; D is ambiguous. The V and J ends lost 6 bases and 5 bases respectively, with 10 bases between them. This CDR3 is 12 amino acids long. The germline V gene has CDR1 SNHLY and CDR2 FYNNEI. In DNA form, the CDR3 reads TGTGCCAGCAGCGGGTTCTCGGAGACCCAGTACTTC. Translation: CASSGFSETQYF.

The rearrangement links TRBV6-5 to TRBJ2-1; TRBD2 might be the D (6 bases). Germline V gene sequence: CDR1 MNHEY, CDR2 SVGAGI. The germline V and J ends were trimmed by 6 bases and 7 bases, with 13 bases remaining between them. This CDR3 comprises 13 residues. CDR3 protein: CASRRSGRNEQFF. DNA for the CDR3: TGTGCCAGCAGAAGATCAGGGAGGAATGAGCAGTTCTTC.

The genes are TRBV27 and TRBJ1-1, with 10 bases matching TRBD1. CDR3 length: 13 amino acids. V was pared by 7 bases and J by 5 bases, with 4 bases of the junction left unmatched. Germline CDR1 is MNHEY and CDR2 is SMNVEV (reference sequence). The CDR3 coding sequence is TGTGCCAGCATCCGACAGGGGGCAACTGAAGCTTTCTTT. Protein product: CASIRQGATEAFF.

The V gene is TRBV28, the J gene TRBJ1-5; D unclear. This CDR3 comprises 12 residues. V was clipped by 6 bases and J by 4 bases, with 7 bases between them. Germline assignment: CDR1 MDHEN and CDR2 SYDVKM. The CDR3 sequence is CASSPINQPQHF. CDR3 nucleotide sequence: TGTGCCAGCAGCCCTATAAATCAGCCCCAGCATTTT.

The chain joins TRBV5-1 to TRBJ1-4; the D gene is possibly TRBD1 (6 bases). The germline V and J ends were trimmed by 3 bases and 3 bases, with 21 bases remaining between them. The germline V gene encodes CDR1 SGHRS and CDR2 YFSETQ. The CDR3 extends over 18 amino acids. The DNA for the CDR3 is TGCGCCAGCAGCTCTACCCGGGACAACCGTGTAGCTAATGAAAAACTGTTTTTT. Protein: CASSSTRDNRVANEKLFF. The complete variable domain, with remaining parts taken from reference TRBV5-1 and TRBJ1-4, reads KAGVTQTPRYLIKTRGQQVTLSCSPISGHRSVSWYQQTPGQGLQFLFEYFSETQRNKGNFPGRFSGRQFSNSRSEMNVSTLELGDSALYLCASSSTRDNRVANEKLFFGSGTQLSVL.

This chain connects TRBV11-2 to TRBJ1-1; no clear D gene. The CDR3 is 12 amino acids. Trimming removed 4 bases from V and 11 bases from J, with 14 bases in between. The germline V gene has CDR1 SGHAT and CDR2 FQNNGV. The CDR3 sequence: CASSSSLRLAFF. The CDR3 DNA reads TGTGCCAGCAGCTCATCCTTGCGCTTGGCTTTCTTT.

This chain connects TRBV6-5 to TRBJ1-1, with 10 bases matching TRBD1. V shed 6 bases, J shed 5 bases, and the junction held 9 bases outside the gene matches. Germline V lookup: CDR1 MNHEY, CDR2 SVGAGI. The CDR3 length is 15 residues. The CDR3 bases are TGTGCCAGCAGCGACAGGGGGCTTATCGGGACTGAAGCTTTCTTT. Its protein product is CASSDRGLIGTEAFF.

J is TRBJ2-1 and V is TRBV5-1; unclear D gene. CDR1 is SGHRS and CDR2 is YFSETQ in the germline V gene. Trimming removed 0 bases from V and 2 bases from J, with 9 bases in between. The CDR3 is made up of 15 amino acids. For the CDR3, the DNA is TGCGCCAGCAGCTTGGGAGGCTTTACCTACAATGAGCAGTTCTTC. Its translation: CASSLGGFTYNEQFF. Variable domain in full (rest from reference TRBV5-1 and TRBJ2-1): KAGVTQTPRYLIKTRGQQVTLSCSPISGHRSVSWYQQTPGQGLQFLFEYFSETQRNKGNFPGRFSGRQFSNSRSEMNVSTLELGDSALYLCASSLGGFTYNEQFFGPGTRLTVL.

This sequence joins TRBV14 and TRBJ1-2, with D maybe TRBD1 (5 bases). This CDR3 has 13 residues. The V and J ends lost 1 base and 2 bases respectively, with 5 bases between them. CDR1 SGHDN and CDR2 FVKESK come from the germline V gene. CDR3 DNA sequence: TGTGCCAGCAGCCAAGCAGGGAACTATGGCTACACCTTC. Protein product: CASSQAGNYGYTF.

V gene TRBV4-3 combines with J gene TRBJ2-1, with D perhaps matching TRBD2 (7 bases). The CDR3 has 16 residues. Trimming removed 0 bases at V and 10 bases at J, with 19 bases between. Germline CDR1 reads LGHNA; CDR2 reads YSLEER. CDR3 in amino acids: CASSQEGGGPFMEQFF. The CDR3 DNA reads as TGCGCCAGCAGCCAAGAAGGGGGGGGCCCGTTTATGGAGCAGTTCTTC.

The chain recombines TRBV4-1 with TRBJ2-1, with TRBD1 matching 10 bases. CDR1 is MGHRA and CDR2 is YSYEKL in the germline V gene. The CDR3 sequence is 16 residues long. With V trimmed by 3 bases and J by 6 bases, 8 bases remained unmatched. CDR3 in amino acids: CASSQGTGARSNEQFF. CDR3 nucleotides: TGCGCCAGCAGCCAGGGGACAGGGGCACGGTCCAATGAGCAGTTCTTC.

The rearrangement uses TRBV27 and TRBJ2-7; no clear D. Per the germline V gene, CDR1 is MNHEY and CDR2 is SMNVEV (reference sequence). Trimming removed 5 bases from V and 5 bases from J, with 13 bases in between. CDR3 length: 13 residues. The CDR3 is CASSLKENHEQYF. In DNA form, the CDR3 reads TGTGCCAGCAGTCTAAAAGAAAACCACGAGCAGTACTTC.

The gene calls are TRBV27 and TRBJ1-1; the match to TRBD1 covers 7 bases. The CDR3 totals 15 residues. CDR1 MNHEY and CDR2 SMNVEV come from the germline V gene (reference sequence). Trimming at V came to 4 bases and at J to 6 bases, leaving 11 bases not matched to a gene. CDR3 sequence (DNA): TGTGCCAGCAGTTCACCCAGACAGGGAAGTGCTGAAGCTTTCTTT. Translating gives CASSSPRQGSAEAFF.

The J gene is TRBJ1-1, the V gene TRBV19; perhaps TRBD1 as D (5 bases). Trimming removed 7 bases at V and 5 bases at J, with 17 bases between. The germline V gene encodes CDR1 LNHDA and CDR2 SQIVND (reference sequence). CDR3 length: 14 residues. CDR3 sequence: CASKEQGERTEAFF. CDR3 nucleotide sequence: TGTGCCAGTAAGGAGCAGGGTGAAAGGACTGAAGCTTTCTTT.

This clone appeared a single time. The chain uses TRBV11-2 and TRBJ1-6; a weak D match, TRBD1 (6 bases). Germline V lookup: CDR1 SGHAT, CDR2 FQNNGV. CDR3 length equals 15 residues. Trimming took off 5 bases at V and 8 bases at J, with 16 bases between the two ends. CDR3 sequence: CASSITGTPYSPLHF. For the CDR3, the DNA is TGTGCCAGCAGCATAACCGGGACACCCTATTCACCCCTCCACTTT.

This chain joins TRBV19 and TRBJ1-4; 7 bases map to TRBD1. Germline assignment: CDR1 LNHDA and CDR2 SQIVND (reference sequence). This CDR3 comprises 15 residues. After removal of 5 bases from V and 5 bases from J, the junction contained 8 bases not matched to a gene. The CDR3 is CASSPSRQGNEKLFF. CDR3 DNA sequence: TGTGCCAGTAGTCCCTCGAGACAGGGAAATGAAAAACTGTTTTTT. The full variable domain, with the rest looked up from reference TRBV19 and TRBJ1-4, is DGGITQSPKYLFRKEGQNVTLSCEQNLNHDAMYWYRQDPGQGLRLIYYSQIVNDFQKGDIAEGYSVSREKKESFPLTVTSAQKNPTAFYLCASSPSRQGNEKLFFGSGTQLSVL.

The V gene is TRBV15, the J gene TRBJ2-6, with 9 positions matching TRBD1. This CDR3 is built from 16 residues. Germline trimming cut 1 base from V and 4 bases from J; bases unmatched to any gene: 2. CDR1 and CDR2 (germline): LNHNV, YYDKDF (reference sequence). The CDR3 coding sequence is TGTGCCACCAGCAGAGGGACAGGGGCCGGGGCCAACGTCCTGACTTTC. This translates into CATSRGTGAGANVLTF.